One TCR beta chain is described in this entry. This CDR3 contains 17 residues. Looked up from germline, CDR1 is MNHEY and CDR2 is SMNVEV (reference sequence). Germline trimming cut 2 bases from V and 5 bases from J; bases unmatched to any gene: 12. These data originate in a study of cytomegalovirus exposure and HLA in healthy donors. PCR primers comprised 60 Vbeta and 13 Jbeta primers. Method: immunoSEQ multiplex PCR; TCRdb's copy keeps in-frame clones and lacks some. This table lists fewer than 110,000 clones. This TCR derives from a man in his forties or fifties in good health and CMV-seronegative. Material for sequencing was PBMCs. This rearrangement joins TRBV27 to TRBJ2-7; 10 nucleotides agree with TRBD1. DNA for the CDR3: TGTGCCAGCAGTTTAGTGGGGCTGGGACAGGGGAACAACGAGCAGTACTTC. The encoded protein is CASSLVGLGQGNNEQYF.